One and the same sample provided the 17 T cell receptor beta chains below, sequenced in a study of neurological immune-mediated disorders (dated by TCRdb to the late 2010s). The protocol used for the library was 5' RACE. The sample was run on an Illumina HiSeq 2500. The raw public data were reprocessed by TCRdb itself: fastp quality trimming at Q25, MiXCR clonotype calling, in-frame beta chains only. Every distinct CDR3 protein forms one entry, paired with its most common genes and DNA. This sample is represented by fewer than 80,000 distinct CDR3 sequences; around 5% of them were singletons. Jointly, the top ten make up less than 3.5% of the sample. The sample comprised PBMCs. Receptors were obtained from a woman aged 45 to 65 with multiple sclerosis.

This clonotype was observed at least ten times. The chain recombines TRBV12-3 or TRBV12-4 with TRBJ1-3; 8 bases map to TRBD1. The junction had 8 bases not matched to a gene; V was cut back by 6 bases and J by 4 bases. This CDR3 has 15 amino acids. CDR3 sequence: CASSSGQGAGNTIYF. The CDR3 DNA follows: TGTGCCAGCAGCTCCGGACAGGGTGCAGGAAACACCATATATTTT.

This clonotype was seen repeatedly, ten times or more. The J gene is TRBJ1-5, the V gene TRBV11-2; no clear D. This CDR3 has 13 residues. Germline V gene lookup returns CDR1 SGHAT and CDR2 FQNNGV. The ends were cut back, 2 bases at V and 5 bases at J, with 7 bases in the middle. CDR3 residues: CASSLTRDQPQHF. As DNA, the CDR3 is TGTGCCAGCAGCTTAACACGGGATCAGCCCCAGCATTTT.

This clonotype was detected ten times or more. The genes are TRBV29-1 and TRBJ2-3, with 9 bases matching TRBD1. The germline V gene has CDR1 SQVTM and CDR2 ANQGSEA. V gave up 5 bases and J gave up 4 bases; unmatched junction bases: 1. The CDR3 contains 12 residues. The CDR3 DNA reads TGCAGCGTTACAGGGGGCCCAGATACGCAGTATTTT. The encoded protein is CSVTGGPDTQYF.

This clonotype was counted a few times. The chain combines TRBV29-1 with TRBJ2-1, with D perhaps TRBD1 or TRBD2 (5 bases each). This CDR3 region has 15 residues. Germline lookup yields CDR1 SQVTM and CDR2 ANQGSEA. The V gene lost 0 bases and the J gene lost 1 base, with 10 bases spanning the gap. CDR3 loop: CSVEDQGGSYNEQFF. In DNA form, the CDR3 reads TGCAGCGTTGAAGATCAGGGCGGGTCCTACAATGAGCAGTTCTTC.

This clonotype was seen ten or more times. The CDR3 is CASSGDIRNTEAFF. The CDR3 coding sequence is TGCGCCAGCAGCGGAGACATAAGGAACACTGAAGCTTTCTTT. The chain employs TRBV5-1 and TRBJ1-1; D ambiguous. This CDR3 spans 14 amino acids. V lost 4 bases to trimming and J lost 1 base, with 11 bases between them. Germline lookup yields CDR1 SGHRS and CDR2 YFSETQ.

This clonotype occurred many times. The J gene is TRBJ2-1, the V gene TRBV7-9, with 14 bases aligning to TRBD2. This CDR3 spans 16 amino acids. Germline CDR1 and CDR2: SEHNR and FQNEAQ (reference sequence). J was trimmed by 10 bases and V by 5 bases; bases with no gene match: 10. The CDR3 bases are TGTGCCAGCAGCCCTATGACTAGCGGGGGGGCCGGGGAGCAGTTCTTC. It encodes CASSPMTSGGAGEQFF.

V usage is TRBV4-3 and J usage is TRBJ1-6; D unclear. The V end was cut by 8 bases, the J end by 6 bases, with 14 bases between. There are 14 residues in the CDR3. Germline V gene lookup returns CDR1 LGHNA and CDR2 YSLEER. This CDR3 reads CASGLAVSNSPLHF. The DNA for the CDR3 is TGCGCCAGCGGCTTGGCAGTATCTAATTCACCCCTCCACTTT.

A note on this clonotype: This may come from a read error, since a much larger clone is one base off. The V and J genes are TRBV4-3 and TRBJ2-1; TRBD1 might be the D (5 bases). Germline CDR1 LGHNA, CDR2 YSLEER. This CDR3 comprises 13 residues. In nucleotides, the CDR3 is TGCGCCTGCAGCCAAGAGAAACAGGTTGGGATGTTCTTC. It specifies CACSQEKQVGMFF.

This clonotype was seen repeatedly, ten times or more. The chain employs TRBV12-3 or TRBV12-4 and TRBJ2-3, with TRBD1 as a possible D gene (5 bases). The CDR3 is made up of 14 amino acids. Deletions cut 6 bases from V and 8 bases from J, with 18 bases between. CDR3 sequence reads: CASSPPGPQGTQYF. CDR3 sequence (DNA): TGTGCCAGCAGCCCTCCCGGACCTCAGGGTACGCAGTATTTT.

This clonotype came up a few times. This chain connects TRBV7-9 to TRBJ1-1, with D maybe TRBD1 (6 bases). Per germline, CDR1 SEHNR and CDR2 FQNEAQ (reference sequence). Deletions cut 3 bases from V and 4 bases from J, with 12 bases between. The CDR3 extends over 14 amino acids. CDR3 coding DNA: TGTGCCAGCAGCTTCATAACAGGGTCCACTGAAGCTTTCTTT. This gives the protein CASSFITGSTEAFF. The full variable domain, in which reference TRBV7-9 and TRBJ1-1 provide the parts outside the CDR3, is DTGVSQNPRHKITKRGQNVTFRCDPISEHNRLYWYRQTLGQGPEFLTYFQNEAQLEKSRLLSDRFSAERPKGSFSTLEIQRTEQGDSAMYLCASSFITGSTEAFFGQGTRLTVV.

This clonotype has at least ten counts. The V and J genes are TRBV7-3 and TRBJ2-3; 8 nucleotides align to TRBD2. The ends lost 6 bases at V and 2 bases at J; junction bases unmatched: 10. The length of the CDR3 is 16 residues. Looked up from germline, CDR1 is SGHTA and CDR2 is FQGTGA. CDR3 in amino acids: CASSNSGAGATDTQYF. In nucleotides, the CDR3 is TGTGCCAGCAGTAACTCAGGAGCGGGGGCCACAGATACGCAGTATTTT.

This clonotype was seen at least ten times. The chain has TRBV10-3 and TRBJ1-1, with D perhaps matching TRBD1 (5 bases). CDR1 is ENHRY and CDR2 is SYGVKD in the germline V gene. This CDR3 has 15 amino acids. Trimming took 0 bases from V and 1 from J, leaving 9 bases between them. The CDR3 sequence: CAISESMGQNTEAFF. In DNA form, the CDR3 reads TGTGCCATCAGTGAGTCGATGGGGCAGAACACTGAAGCTTTCTTT.

Details on this clonotype: A read error may explain this, as a much larger clone is one base away. This rearrangement joins TRBV5-1 to TRBJ2-2; 8 positions match TRBD1. V lost 1 base to trimming and J lost 3 bases; unmatched junction nucleotides: 8. The CDR3 covers 17 residues. Germline CDR1 reads SGHRS; CDR2 reads YFSETQ. CDR3: CASSLKLTTGDTGELFF. In DNA form, the CDR3 reads TGCGCCAGCAGCTTGAAGTTGACGACAGGGGACACCGGGGAGCTGTTTTTT.

At least ten counts were recorded for this clonotype. The CDR3 nucleotides are TGCAGTGCCATTTCGGTTTTGGGGGCGATTACCGGGGAGCTGTTTTTT. This codes for CSAISVLGAITGELFF. The chain recombines TRBV20-1 with TRBJ2-2; a possible D gene is TRBD1 (6 bases). This CDR3 has 16 amino acids. CDR1 DFQATT and CDR2 SNEGSKA come from the germline V gene (reference sequence). V gave up 6 bases and J gave up 5 bases, with 22 bases separating them.

This clonotype was counted ten times or more. The V gene is TRBV10-3, the J gene TRBJ2-3; 7 bases are a match to TRBD2. Losses at the gene ends were 7 bases for V and 2 bases for J; bases not matched to a gene: 6. There are 14 residues in the CDR3. Germline V gene data show CDR1 as ENHRY and CDR2 as SYGVKD. The CDR3 region is CAITERGVTDTQYF. The CDR3 nucleotides read TGTGCCATCACGGAGCGGGGTGTCACAGATACGCAGTATTTT.

This clonotype was counted many times. The V gene is TRBV7-9, the J gene TRBJ2-2, with 8 bases fitting TRBD2. V gave up 4 bases and J gave up 5 bases; unmatched junction bases: 6. The CDR3 extends over 15 amino acids. Per germline, CDR1 SEHNR and CDR2 FQNEAQ (reference sequence). This CDR3 is CASSSPSGGTGELFF. DNA for the CDR3: TGTGCCAGCAGCTCCCCCAGCGGGGGAACCGGGGAGCTGTTTTTT.

This clonotype was found many times. The chain uses TRBV7-3 and TRBJ2-3; 13 bases match TRBD2. The V gene's germline CDR1 is SGHTA and CDR2 FQGTGA. The CDR3 is 16 residues long. V dropped 5 bases and J dropped 4; count of bases not matched to a gene: 6. The CDR3 here is CASSPPGLAGSDTQYF. Written as DNA, the CDR3 is TGTGCCAGCAGCCCGCCGGGACTAGCGGGGTCAGATACGCAGTATTTT.